These 7 T cell receptor beta chains came from one sample sequenced in a study of low-dose radiotherapy and immunotherapy resistance in tumors. TRAV and TRBV primers primed cDNA for both TCRalpha and TCRbeta. With a V-primer adapter and a constant-region primer, TCRs were amplified for around 21 PCR cycles. TCRdb re-derived calls from the reads in MiXCR, one entry per CDR3 protein. The sample lists 8,300 or so distinct CDR3 sequences, 60% to 70% occurring once. These receptor sequences come from a human donor with advanced metastatic prostate, ovarian, gallbladder or colorectal cancer (not recorded which). This table probably holds off-target reads from a library built for another chain.

The V call is TRBV6-8, the J call TRBJ1-2; TRBD1 matches at 9 bases. V dropped 2 bases and J dropped 7; count of bases not matched to a gene: 11. This CDR3 is 16 amino acids long. Germline-derived CDR1 and CDR2 are MNHGY and SAAAGT. The CDR3 DNA is TGTGCCAGCAGTTACCAATTAAACAGGGGGCAAACTGGCTACACCTTC. Protein product: CASSYQLNRGQTGYTF.

The chain carries TRBV29-1 and TRBJ2-3; no definite D call. The CDR3 length is 13 residues. Trimming cost V 0 bases and J 5 bases, with 9 bases left between them. In germline, CDR1 is SQVTM, CDR2 ANQGSEA. The CDR3, as DNA: TGCAGCGTTGAAGAGGAAGCAGGAGATACGCAGTATTTT. Residues: CSVEEEAGDTQYF.

This clonotype was counted a few times. V is TRBV28 and J is TRBJ2-2; D is possibly TRBD1 (6 bases). CDR3 length: 15 amino acids. CDR1 and CDR2 from the germline V gene are MDHEN and SYDVKM. The V gene lost 5 bases and the J gene lost 4 bases, with 14 bases spanning the gap. CDR3 DNA sequence: TGTGCCAGCAGTACGGACAGAGGGGCCACCGGGGAGCTGTTTTTT. This codes for CASSTDRGATGELFF.

The CDR3 loop is CASTLRVTGDYNEQFF. The CDR3 region has the DNA TGTGCCAGCACCCTACGGGTGACAGGGGACTACAATGAGCAGTTCTTC. The chain employs TRBV12-3 or TRBV12-4 and TRBJ2-1, with 8 nucleotides matching TRBD1. This CDR3 contains 16 residues. V gave up 7 bases and J gave up 3 bases; unmatched junction bases: 11.

The rearrangement links TRBV4-3 to TRBJ2-1; 9 positions agree with TRBD1. The trim removed 0 bases at V and 9 bases at J, leaving 12 bases unmatched. The germline V gene has CDR1 LGHNA and CDR2 YSLEER. This CDR3 has 17 residues. CDR3 sequence (DNA): TGCGCCAGCAGCCAAGACGATTTCGGGGACAGGGTTCGTGAGCAGTTCTTC. It encodes CASSQDDFGDRVREQFF.

The chain links TRBV6-5 to TRBJ2-1; TRBD1 or TRBD2 may be the D gene (5 bases each). There are 12 residues in the CDR3. Germline-derived CDR1 and CDR2 are MNHEY and SVGAGI. V lost 7 bases and J lost 8, with 12 bases in between. The CDR3 DNA sequence: TGTGCCAGCATGGGGGTGAGCGATGAGCAGTTCTTC. This gives the protein CASMGVSDEQFF.

This chain links TRBV28 with TRBJ2-7; maybe TRBD2 (6 bases). Trimming shortened V by 7 bases and J by 2 bases, and 18 bases separated the two germline ends. The CDR3 extends over 15 amino acids. Germline CDR1 reads MDHEN; CDR2 reads SYDVKM. The CDR3 loop reads CASTQVMGGPYEQYF. CDR3 bases: TGTGCCAGCACCCAGGTCATGGGAGGTCCCTACGAGCAGTACTTC.